One and the same sample provided the 26 T cell receptor beta chains below, sequenced in a study of blood T cell repertoires in COVID-19. Libraries were prepared by immunoSEQ multiplex PCR; TCRdb keeps only in-frame clonotypes and omits some of them. Among 180,000 or so clones, over 75% were seen once, and the ten largest hold over 2.5%. Source material: peripheral blood. Receptors originate from a man in his sixties with acute or convalescent COVID-19.

The CDR3 DNA reads TGTGCCAGCAGCGTAGAAGGGGCTTTCGGCACTGAAGCTTTCTTT. It codes for CASSVEGAFGTEAFF. This chain joins TRBV9 and TRBJ1-1; weak D call: TRBD1 (5 bases). This CDR3 region has 15 residues. Trimming took 0 bases from V and 4 from J, leaving 13 bases between them. Germline CDR1 reads SGDLS; CDR2 reads YYNGEE.

This clone was seen more than once but under ten times. The chain joins TRBV7-9 to TRBJ1-5, with D possibly matching TRBD1 (5 bases). The CDR3 is made up of 14 amino acids. Germline V CDR1 and CDR2: SEHNR, FQNEAQ (reference sequence). The ends were cut back, 4 bases at V and 1 base at J, with 8 bases in the middle. CDR3 nucleotides: TGTGCCAGCAGCTCGGACATCAGCAATCAGCCCCAGCATTTT. This encodes CASSSDISNQPQHF.

The chain carries TRBV9 and TRBJ2-5, with D perhaps matching TRBD2 (6 bases). V was shortened by 4 bases and J by 5 bases, with 18 bases between the two germline ends. CDR3 length: 15 residues. Germline lookup yields CDR1 SGDLS and CDR2 YYNGEE. DNA for the CDR3: TGTGCCAGCAGCCCCGGGACCGGCGGGACTGAGACCCAGTACTTC. Translation: CASSPGTGGTETQYF.

The chain is built from TRBV11-2 and TRBJ2-1; 9 nucleotides align to TRBD2. Looked up from germline, CDR1 is SGHAT and CDR2 is FQNNGV. The CDR3 length is 16 residues. V shed 1 base and J 0 bases; nucleotides not matched to a gene: 1. The CDR3 spells CASSLGAGGSYNEQFF. CDR3 DNA sequence: TGTGCCAGCAGCTTAGGAGCGGGGGGCTCCTACAATGAGCAGTTCTTC.

The chain recombines TRBV6-5 with TRBJ1-6; D may be TRBD1 (6 bases). The CDR3 loop spans 14 amino acids. CDR1 MNHEY and CDR2 SVGAGI come from the germline V gene. The V end was cut by 2 bases, the J end by 7 bases, with 9 bases between. In DNA, the CDR3 is TGTGCCAGCAGTTACCAGGGGTGGAATTCACCCCTCCACTTT. Protein product: CASSYQGWNSPLHF.

This chain uses TRBV25-1 with TRBJ1-3; TRBD1 might be the D (5 bases). Germline CDR1 reads MGHDK; CDR2 reads SYGVNS. Deletions cut 3 bases from V and 4 bases from J, with 10 bases between. The CDR3 spans 14 residues. This CDR3 is CASSDGARGNTIYF. CDR3 bases: TGTGCCAGCAGTGATGGGGCGCGGGGAAACACCATATATTTT.

In DNA, the CDR3 is TGTGCCAGCAAAGCGGACAGGGGCGCCGGAAACACCATATATTTT. Translating it yields CASKADRGAGNTIYF. The V and J genes are TRBV3-1 (or the pseudogene TRBV3-2) and TRBJ1-3; TRBD1 agrees at 9 bases. Trimming took 7 bases from V and 4 from J; bases not matched to a gene: 8. Germline assignment: CDR1 LGHDT and CDR2 YNNKEL (reference sequence). The CDR3 is made up of 15 amino acids.

The chain has TRBV7-9 and TRBJ2-2; possibly TRBD1 for D (6 bases). With 5 bases removed from V and 3 bases from J, the gap between germline ends came to 13 bases. CDR3 length equals 15 residues. CDR1 is SEHNR, CDR2 FQNEAQ, per germline (reference sequence). The CDR3 spells CASSRTGTDTGELFF. DNA for the CDR3: TGTGCCAGCAGCCGTACAGGGACGGACACCGGGGAGCTGTTTTTT.

J is TRBJ2-6 and V is TRBV5-6; a weak D match, TRBD1 (5 bases). V was clipped by 1 base and J by 0 bases, with 14 bases between them. The germline V gene encodes CDR1 SGHDT and CDR2 YYEEEE. The CDR3 totals 18 residues. The CDR3 spells CASSLSGRAFSGANVLTF. In DNA, the CDR3 is TGTGCCAGCAGCTTGTCTGGCAGGGCCTTCTCTGGGGCCAACGTCCTGACTTTC.

The rearrangement uses TRBV30 and TRBJ2-3; 10 bases fit TRBD1. Trimming cost V 1 base and J 5 bases; bases outside gene matches: 3. The CDR3 loop spans 14 amino acids. The germline gives CDR1 GTSNPN, CDR2 SVGIG (reference sequence). The CDR3 sequence is CAWSGGQGQDTQYF. Here the CDR3 DNA reads TGTGCCTGGAGTGGGGGACAGGGGCAAGATACGCAGTATTTT.

V is TRBV7-6 and J is TRBJ2-2; possibly TRBD1 for D (5 bases). The CDR3 runs 16 residues. Germline assignment: CDR1 SGHVS and CDR2 FNYEAQ. The germline V and J ends were trimmed by 5 bases and 4 bases, with 17 bases remaining between them. This CDR3 reads CASSATTELLTGELFF. For the CDR3, the DNA is TGTGCCAGCAGCGCCACGACAGAACTACTCACCGGGGAGCTGTTTTTT.

The chain combines TRBV27 with TRBJ2-4, with D perhaps matching TRBD2 (6 bases). V was cut by 4 bases and J by 3 bases, with 10 bases left in between. Per the germline V gene, CDR1 is MNHEY and CDR2 is SMNVEV (reference sequence). This CDR3 has 14 amino acids. In DNA, the CDR3 is TGTGCCAGCAGTTATGGGAGGAGCAAAAACATTCAGTACTTC. It yields the protein CASSYGRSKNIQYF.

The chain is built from TRBV9 and TRBJ1-2, with 8 bases that match TRBD1. V gave up 3 bases and J gave up 5 bases; unmatched junction bases: 12. The CDR3 runs 16 residues. CDR1 is SGDLS and CDR2 is YYNGEE in the germline V gene. CDR3 sequence: CASSAPGTGSGYGYTF. CDR3 in DNA: TGTGCCAGCAGCGCCCCGGGGACAGGTTCAGGATATGGCTACACCTTC. The full variable domain, rest sourced from reference TRBV9 and TRBJ1-2, is DSGVTQTPKHLITATGQRVTLRCSPRSGDLSVYWYQQSLDQGLQFLIQYYNGEERAKGNILERFSAQQFPDLHSELNLSSLELGDSALYFCASSAPGTGSGYGYTFGSGTRLTVV.

The chain is built from TRBV7-2 and TRBJ1-3; D possibly corresponds to TRBD1 (5 bases). Germline V gene lookup returns CDR1 SGHTA and CDR2 FQGNSA. Trimming took 5 bases from V and 4 from J, leaving 15 bases between them. There are 15 residues in the CDR3. The CDR3 region has the DNA TGTGCCAGCAGCCCCTCCTTTGGGGCAGGAAACACCATATATTTT. Its protein is CASSPSFGAGNTIYF.

This clone was counted ten times or more. The chain uses TRBV15 and TRBJ2-1; weak D call: TRBD2 (6 bases). Per germline, CDR1 LNHNV and CDR2 YYDKDF (reference sequence). V lost 3 bases and J 5 bases, leaving 11 bases between the germline ends. This CDR3 contains 14 residues. The CDR3 region has the DNA TGTGCCACCAGCAGGAGCGGACTAAACAATGAGCAGTTCTTC. Amino acids: CATSRSGLNNEQFF. Using reference TRBV15 and TRBJ2-1 for the parts outside the CDR3, the full variable domain is DAMVIQNPRYQVTQFGKPVTLSCSQTLNHNVMYWYQQKSSQAPKLLFHYYDKDFNNEADTPDNFQSRRPNTSFCFLDIRSPGLGDTAMYLCATSRSGLNNEQFFGPGTRLTVL.

The chain couples TRBV12-2 to TRBJ2-7; the D segment call TRBD2 is taken from the table without a DNA check. TRBV12-2 is flagged as a pseudogene. CDR3 length: 15 residues. This chain's CDR3 is CASRSLAGAKYEQYF. CDR3 DNA: TGTGCAAGTCGCTCGTTAGCGGGAGCGAAATACGAGCAGTACTTC.

This clone was seen a handful of times. This chain joins TRBV6-4 and TRBJ2-1; 11 bases fit TRBD2. The CDR3 length is 16 residues. Germline-derived CDR1 and CDR2 are MRHNA and SNTAGT. J lost 8 bases, V lost 3 bases, and 9 bases had no gene match. The CDR3 region is CASSDSSGRAVDEQFF. CDR3 DNA: TGTGCCAGCAGTGATAGTAGCGGGAGGGCCGTCGATGAGCAGTTCTTC.

J is TRBJ2-5 and V is TRBV5-4; D unclear. Germline V CDR1 and CDR2: SGHNT, YYREEE (reference sequence). The V end was cut by 0 bases, the J end by 4 bases, with 7 bases between. This CDR3 has 13 residues. CDR3 sequence: CASSLDGTETQYF. DNA for the CDR3: TGTGCCAGCAGCTTGGATGGCACAGAGACCCAGTACTTC. The complete variable domain, with remaining parts taken from reference TRBV5-4 and TRBJ2-5, reads ETGVTQSPTHLIKTRGQQVTLRCSSQSGHNTVSWYQQALGQGPQFIFQYYREEENGRGNFPPRFSGLQFPNYSSELNVNALELDDSALYLCASSLDGTETQYFGPGTRLLVL.

The rearrangement uses TRBV7-3 and TRBJ2-3, with 7 positions matching TRBD2. V lost 5 bases and J lost 4; bases outside the gene matches: 15. Germline V gene data show CDR1 as SGHTA and CDR2 as FQGTGA. The CDR3 is 17 residues long. This chain's CDR3 is CASSVLGRGSGADTQYF. The CDR3 bases are TGTGCCAGCAGCGTTCTGGGCCGCGGGAGTGGGGCAGATACGCAGTATTTT.

The chain employs TRBV7-2 and TRBJ2-3, with 10 bases matching TRBD2. CDR1 and CDR2 from the germline V gene are SGHTA and FQGNSA. This CDR3 is built from 15 residues. With V trimmed by 2 bases and J by 4 bases, 3 bases remained unmatched. Written as DNA, the CDR3 is TGTGCCAGCAGCTTAACTAGCGGGAAGGCAGATACGCAGTATTTT. Translated, it gives CASSLTSGKADTQYF.

CDR3 protein: CASSQAGMGHNEQFF. The CDR3 bases are TGTGCCAGCAGCCAGGCAGGCATGGGGCACAATGAGCAGTTCTTC. The chain is built from TRBV4-2 and TRBJ2-1; maybe TRBD1 (5 bases). V lost 3 bases, J lost 5 bases, and 14 bases lay in between. This CDR3 region has 15 residues. Germline CDR1 and CDR2: LGHNA and YNFKEQ.

The V gene is TRBV15, the J gene TRBJ2-1; 11 bases map to TRBD2. V shed 3 bases, J shed 6 bases, and the junction held 7 bases outside the gene matches. The CDR3 is 16 amino acids. Germline values: CDR1 LNHNV, CDR2 YYDKDF (reference sequence). The CDR3 here is CATSSLGTSGLNEQFF. The CDR3 DNA sequence: TGTGCCACCAGCAGTCTGGGGACTAGCGGACTCAATGAGCAGTTCTTC.

Concerning this clone itself: In the same sample, other DNA sequences code for this CDR3. The gene calls are TRBV30 and TRBJ2-7; maybe TRBD1 (7 bases). Germline loops: CDR1 GTSNPN, CDR2 SVGIG (reference sequence). Trimming pared 4 bases from V and 7 bases from J, leaving 11 bases between. The CDR3 has 11 residues. Here the CDR3 reads CAWKGAGEQYF. CDR3 sequence (DNA): TGTGCCTGGAAGGGGGCGGGGGAGCAGTACTTC.

This clone turned up a few times. The chain uses TRBV18 and TRBJ2-2; TRBD1 might be the D (5 bases). The CDR3 totals 15 residues. CDR1 is KGHSH, CDR2 LQKENI, per germline. V was clipped by 2 bases and J by 5 bases, with 12 bases between them. The DNA for the CDR3 is TGTGCCAGCTCACCAAGGCAGGGTGAAACCGGGGAGCTGTTTTTT. Its protein is CASSPRQGETGELFF.

This chain links TRBV11-2 with TRBJ2-3; 8 nucleotides line up with TRBD2. J was trimmed by 3 bases and V by 5 bases; bases with no gene match: 10. This CDR3 comprises 16 residues. Germline assignment: CDR1 SGHAT and CDR2 FQNNGV. DNA of the CDR3: TGTGCCAGCAGCCCCGGGGGGGGGAGGGCGACAGATACGCAGTATTTT. It yields the protein CASSPGGGRATDTQYF.

This rearrangement joins TRBV6-5 to TRBJ2-3; 11 positions match TRBD2. Germline CDR1 reads MNHEY; CDR2 reads SVGAGI. There are 16 residues in the CDR3. V lost 2 bases, J lost 3 bases, and 4 bases stayed unmatched. In DNA, the CDR3 is TGTGCCAGCAGTTACACTAGCGGGAGTAGAACAGATACGCAGTATTTT. Protein sequence: CASSYTSGSRTDTQYF.